Each of the 13 T cell receptor beta chains below was sequenced from the same sample in a study of cytomegalovirus exposure and HLA in healthy donors. PCR was performed using 60 Vbeta and 13 Jbeta primers. Generated by immunoSEQ multiplex PCR, the TCRdb table keeps only in-frame clones and is missing some. The table records 180,000 or so clones, over 65% of them present only once. Sequences were obtained from PBMCs. The receptors derive from a man between 18 and 35 years old in good health and CMV-seronegative.

J is TRBJ2-5 and V is TRBV6-6, with unresolved D. The CDR3 has 15 amino acids. Germline CDR1 MNHNY, CDR2 SVGAGI (reference sequence). Trimming pared 7 bases from V and 2 bases from J, leaving 17 bases between. The CDR3 sequence: CASNHATISQETQYF. In nucleotides, the CDR3 is TGTGCCAGCAATCACGCAACTATTTCACAAGAGACCCAGTACTTC.

The J gene is TRBJ1-4, the V gene TRBV6-6; TRBD1 is a possible D gene (5 bases). V was pared by 6 bases and J by 14 bases, with 13 bases between. Germline V CDR1 and CDR2: MNHNY, SVGAGI (reference sequence). CDR3 size: 11 residues. CDR3 DNA sequence: TGTGCCAGCAGCGGAGGGGTTTGGCTGTTTTTT. Protein: CASSGGVWLFF.

The chain has TRBV19 and TRBJ2-7; tentative D call: TRBD2 (5 bases). Germline values: CDR1 LNHDA, CDR2 SQIVND (reference sequence). Trimming cost V 5 bases and J 6 bases, with 11 bases left between them. This CDR3 comprises 12 residues. The CDR3: CASSSSGFEQYF. The DNA of the CDR3 is TGTGCCAGTAGTTCGAGCGGCTTCGAGCAGTACTTC. Supplemented by reference TRBV19 and TRBJ2-7, the full variable domain reads DGGITQSPKYLFRKEGQNVTLSCEQNLNHDAMYWYRQDPGQGLRLIYYSQIVNDFQKGDIAEGYSVSREKKESFPLTVTSAQKNPTAFYLCASSSSGFEQYFGPGTRLTVT.

A note on this clone: Other DNA sequences within the sample encode an identical CDR3. The CDR3 DNA reads TGCAGCGTTACAGGGGGCGTCACAGATACGCAGTATTTT. This sequence encodes CSVTGGVTDTQYF. J is TRBJ2-3 and V is TRBV29-1; 9 nucleotides agree with TRBD1. Germline CDR1 and CDR2: SQVTM and ANQGSEA. The CDR3 is made up of 13 amino acids. Trimming at V came to 5 bases and at J to 2 bases, leaving 2 bases not matched to a gene.

The chain uses TRBV27 and TRBJ1-1, with D uncertain. Germline V lookup: CDR1 MNHEY, CDR2 SMNVEV (reference sequence). Trimming left V 0 bases short and J 8 bases short, with 13 bases between. The CDR3 covers 14 residues. The CDR3 reads CASSLSPTQKEAFF. The CDR3 DNA is TGTGCCAGCAGTTTATCCCCTACACAGAAGGAAGCTTTCTTT.

Only a few counts were recorded for this clone. V and J are TRBV7-2 and TRBJ2-7, with a tentative D call TRBD2 (6 bases). CDR1 SGHTA and CDR2 FQGNSA come from the germline V gene. V dropped 1 base and J dropped 5 bases, with 18 bases sitting between them. The CDR3 consists of 16 residues. The CDR3 sequence: CASSLGGDSRVDEQYF. The CDR3 DNA sequence: TGTGCCAGCAGCTTAGGCGGGGACTCCCGAGTTGACGAGCAGTACTTC.

The sample holds a few counts of this clone. J is TRBJ2-5 and V is TRBV25-1, with D perhaps matching TRBD1 (6 bases). The V gene's germline CDR1 is MGHDK and CDR2 SYGVNS. This CDR3 is 15 amino acids long. Trimming took off 4 bases at V and 1 base at J, with 13 bases between the two ends. The CDR3 is CASSAGAGFQETQYF. In DNA form, the CDR3 reads TGTGCCAGCAGTGCAGGGGCAGGGTTCCAAGAGACCCAGTACTTC.

The V call is TRBV7-2, the J call TRBJ2-3, with 9 bases fitting TRBD1. The CDR3 runs to 17 residues. Losses at the gene ends were 5 bases for V and 4 bases for J; bases not matched to a gene: 13. The germline V gene has CDR1 SGHTA and CDR2 FQGNSA. CDR3 protein: CASSLSGQGRLADTQYF. The CDR3 coding sequence is TGTGCCAGCAGCCTCTCCGGACAGGGGAGGCTCGCAGATACGCAGTATTTT.

This chain joins TRBV13 and TRBJ2-5; 10 bases line up with TRBD2. Per germline, CDR1 PRHDT and CDR2 FYEKMQ (reference sequence). Trimming removed 5 bases from V and 4 bases from J; junction bases left unmatched: 16. The CDR3 runs to 18 residues. The CDR3 here is CASSPSEVGERGGETQYF. CDR3 nucleotides: TGTGCCAGCAGCCCCTCGGAGGTCGGCGAGCGGGGGGGAGAGACCCAGTACTTC.

This rearrangement joins TRBV19 to TRBJ2-2; weak D call: TRBD1 (5 bases). The CDR3 extends over 15 amino acids. The germline V gene encodes CDR1 LNHDA and CDR2 SQIVND (reference sequence). Trimming took 3 bases from V and 3 from J, leaving 11 bases between them. This chain's CDR3 is CASSIMGPDTGELFF. The CDR3 DNA is TGTGCCAGTAGTATCATGGGGCCGGACACCGGGGAGCTGTTTTTT.

The chain couples TRBV30 to TRBJ2-1; TRBD2 matches 7 bases. This CDR3 contains 14 residues. Germline trimming cut 4 bases from V and 7 bases from J; bases unmatched to any gene: 10. Germline CDR1 GTSNPN, CDR2 SVGIG (reference sequence). The CDR3 region is CAWKKAGSGNEQFF. In DNA form, the CDR3 reads TGTGCCTGGAAAAAAGCGGGGTCCGGGAATGAGCAGTTCTTC.

This rearrangement joins TRBV27 to TRBJ2-5; tentative D call: TRBD1 (7 bases). The CDR3 is 13 amino acids. V lost 10 bases to trimming and J lost 1 base, with 13 bases between them. CDR1 is MNHEY, CDR2 SMNVEV, per germline (reference sequence). CDR3: CATGGRSQETQYF. CDR3 DNA sequence: TGTGCCACAGGGGGGCGCAGCCAAGAGACCCAGTACTTC.

Comment on this clone: Other DNA variants within this sample encode the same CDR3. V is TRBV7-2 and J is TRBJ2-1; 7 positions match TRBD2. V shed 4 bases, J shed 4 bases, and the junction held 16 bases outside the gene matches. The CDR3 has 18 amino acids. Germline-derived CDR1 and CDR2 are SGHTA and FQGNSA. The CDR3 sequence: CASSSRPGTTVSYNEQFF. The DNA for the CDR3 is TGTGCCAGCAGCTCCCGTCCGGGGACTACAGTTTCATACAATGAGCAGTTCTTC.